These 24 T cell receptor beta chains share one sample of origin, sequenced in a study of shared clonotypes between healthy human individuals. Repertoires were generated with immunoSEQ multiplex PCR, while TCRdb's copy carries only in-frame clones and drops some. The data contain about 600,000 clones, roughly 97% of them seen just once; the ten biggest clones take up approximately 0.057%. Sequencing was carried out using naive CD4+ T cells sorted from blood. The subset was: CD45RA+ positively selected. The receptors originated from a woman in her twenties or thirties in good health.

This chain links TRBV27 with TRBJ2-3, with 11 positions matching TRBD2. J lost 4 bases, V lost 2 bases, and 11 bases had no gene match. Germline loops: CDR1 MNHEY, CDR2 SMNVEV (reference sequence). The CDR3 length is 18 residues. DNA for the CDR3: TGTGCCAGCAGTTTAGGGTCCTTAGCGGGAGGGCCCGCAGATACGCAGTATTTT. Encoded protein: CASSLGSLAGGPADTQYF.

The chain carries TRBV4-1 and TRBJ2-1; TRBD2 matches at 10 bases. Germline V gene data show CDR1 as MGHRA and CDR2 as YSYEKL. CDR3 length: 16 residues. J was trimmed by 6 bases and V by 4 bases; bases with no gene match: 9. This CDR3 reads CASSPLGVAGGNEQFF. CDR3 DNA sequence: TGCGCCAGCAGCCCCCTCGGAGTAGCGGGAGGCAATGAGCAGTTCTTC.

This clone came up a few times. The rearrangement links TRBV7-9 to TRBJ2-2; TRBD2 matches 8 bases. The V and J ends lost 3 bases and 2 bases, in that order; junction bases with no gene match: 2. CDR3 length equals 15 residues. From germline, CDR1 is SEHNR and CDR2 FQNEAQ (reference sequence). CDR3 region: CASSLSGSNTGELFF. DNA of the CDR3: TGTGCCAGCAGCTTGAGCGGGAGCAACACCGGGGAGCTGTTTTTT.

The chain uses TRBV10-1 and TRBJ2-5; D is perhaps TRBD1 or TRBD2 (5 bases each). Trimming pared 3 bases from V and 5 bases from J, leaving 19 bases between. The CDR3 contains 16 residues. The germline V gene has CDR1 WNHNN and CDR2 SYGVQD (reference sequence). CDR3 sequence reads: CASSEYGGINSETQYF. CDR3 nucleotides: TGCGCCAGCAGTGAATATGGGGGTATTAACAGTGAGACCCAGTACTTC.

This chain uses TRBV5-1 with TRBJ1-2; TRBD1 matches 10 bases. The CDR3 sequence is 14 residues long. Germline-derived CDR1 and CDR2 are SGHRS and YFSETQ. Trimming took 0 bases from V and 7 from J; bases not matched to a gene: 3. DNA of the CDR3: TGCGCCAGCAGCTTGGAAGGACAGGGGGGTGGCTACACCTTC. It translates to CASSLEGQGGGYTF.

The gene calls are TRBV5-6 and TRBJ1-3, with D uncertain. Germline V CDR1 and CDR2: SGHDT, YYEEEE. Trimming pared 6 bases from V and 4 bases from J, leaving 11 bases between. The CDR3 has 13 amino acids. The CDR3 loop is CASNLFRGNTIYF. The CDR3 nucleotides read TGTGCCAGCAACCTATTTCGGGGAAACACCATATATTTT.

This chain links TRBV28 with TRBJ2-3; D is unclear. Germline V gives CDR1 MDHEN, CDR2 SYDVKM. Between the trimmed V and J ends, which lost 4 bases and 1 base, there was a span of 3 bases. The CDR3 is 12 residues long. Written as DNA, the CDR3 is TGTGCCAGCAGTTCAGGCACAGATACGCAGTATTTT. It encodes CASSSGTDTQYF. Together with reference TRBV28 and TRBJ2-3, the CDR3 gives the full variable domain: DVKVTQSSRYLVKRTGEKVFLECVQDMDHENMFWYRQDPGLGLRLIYFSYDVKMKEKGDIPEGYSVSREKKERFSLILESASTNQTSMYLCASSSGTDTQYFGPGTRLTVL.

The genes are TRBV15 and TRBJ1-1; TRBD1 might be the D (5 bases). The CDR3 totals 20 residues. V was trimmed by 1 base and J by 1 base, leaving 25 bases between them. Germline V gives CDR1 LNHNV, CDR2 YYDKDF (reference sequence). CDR3 DNA: TGTGCCACCAGCAGAGTACGATTTTCAGGGACCGGGGTCCCGAACACTGAAGCTTTCTTT. This translates into CATSRVRFSGTGVPNTEAFF.

This clone has only one observation. The CDR3 reads CASRDPSSYEQYF. In DNA form, the CDR3 reads TGTGCCAGCAGGGACCCTAGCTCCTACGAGCAGTACTTC. The chain joins TRBV28 to TRBJ2-7; D is unclear. The CDR3 length is 13 residues. Trimming shortened V by 6 bases and J by 0 bases, and 9 bases separated the two germline ends. Germline CDR1 is MDHEN and CDR2 is SYDVKM.

J is TRBJ1-3 and V is TRBV2, with D possibly being TRBD1 (5 bases). V lost 7 bases and J lost 4, with 11 bases in between. Germline CDR1 is SNHLY and CDR2 is FYNNEI. The CDR3 spans 13 residues. The CDR3 DNA reads TGTGCCAGCAATGGGGGGTCAGGAAACACCATATATTTT. Amino acids: CASNGGSGNTIYF.

V usage is TRBV7-6 and J usage is TRBJ1-3; TRBD1 matches at 7 bases. This CDR3 has 17 residues. J lost 0 bases, V lost 2 bases, and 7 bases had no gene match. Germline-derived CDR1 and CDR2 are SGHVS and FNYEAQ. CDR3 DNA sequence: TGTGCCAGCAGCTTACGACCGGGACAGAGCTCTGGAAACACCATATATTTT. Encoded protein: CASSLRPGQSSGNTIYF.

The chain couples TRBV28 to TRBJ2-7, with 7 bases identical to TRBD1. Germline assignment: CDR1 MDHEN and CDR2 SYDVKM. The junction had 8 bases not matched to a gene; V was cut back by 6 bases and J by 0 bases. CDR3 length: 15 residues. CDR3 sequence: CASRSTGTVSYEQYF. Written as DNA, the CDR3 is TGTGCCAGCAGATCCACCGGGACAGTCTCCTACGAGCAGTACTTC. The entire variable domain, with the rest obtained from reference TRBV28 and TRBJ2-7, is as follows: DVKVTQSSRYLVKRTGEKVFLECVQDMDHENMFWYRQDPGLGLRLIYFSYDVKMKEKGDIPEGYSVSREKKERFSLILESASTNQTSMYLCASRSTGTVSYEQYFGPGTRLTVT.

V gene TRBV5-1 combines with J gene TRBJ2-6; D is unresolved. Trimming left V 4 bases short and J 3 bases short, with 11 bases between. CDR1 and CDR2 from the germline V gene are SGHRS and YFSETQ. There are 15 residues in the CDR3. CDR3 in amino acids: CASSPSPLGANVLTF. CDR3 coding DNA: TGCGCCAGCAGCCCCTCCCCCCTTGGGGCCAACGTCCTGACTTTC. Full variable domain (missing parts from reference TRBV5-1 and TRBJ2-6): KAGVTQTPRYLIKTRGQQVTLSCSPISGHRSVSWYQQTPGQGLQFLFEYFSETQRNKGNFPGRFSGRQFSNSRSEMNVSTLELGDSALYLCASSPSPLGANVLTFGAGSRLTVL.

This chain uses TRBV7-9 with TRBJ2-1, with 12 bases identical to TRBD2. V dropped 6 bases and J dropped 10; count of bases not matched to a gene: 10. The germline CDR1 and CDR2 sequences are SEHNR and FQNEAQ (reference sequence). This CDR3 comprises 15 residues. The CDR3 nucleotides read TGTGCCAGCAGTTTCCCCGGGACTAGCGGGTGGGAGCAGTTCTTC. Translation gives CASSFPGTSGWEQFF.

Comment on this clone: Other DNA sequences in this sample translate to the same CDR3. This chain uses TRBV9 with TRBJ2-1; TRBD2 might be the D (6 bases). The CDR3 covers 15 residues. In germline, CDR1 is SGDLS, CDR2 YYNGEE. The V and J ends lost 0 bases and 1 base respectively, with 8 bases between them. The CDR3 loop is CASSVAEGSYNEQFF. Written as DNA, the CDR3 is TGTGCCAGCAGCGTAGCGGAGGGTTCCTACAATGAGCAGTTCTTC.

The rearrangement joins TRBV20-1 to TRBJ1-1, with unresolved D. Germline V CDR1 and CDR2: DFQATT, SNEGSKA (reference sequence). With 3 bases removed from V and 10 bases from J, the gap between germline ends came to 12 bases. This CDR3 contains 11 residues. CDR3 nucleotide sequence: TGCAGTGCTAGTGAGCAGACACGAGCTTTCTTT. Translating it yields CSASEQTRAFF.

V usage is TRBV10-3 and J usage is TRBJ2-5; perhaps TRBD2 as D (6 bases). Trimming cost V 0 bases and J 8 bases, with 7 bases left between them. Per the germline V gene, CDR1 is ENHRY and CDR2 is SYGVKD. CDR3 size: 12 residues. The chain's CDR3 is CAISESGGTQYF. The CDR3 DNA reads TGTGCCATCAGTGAGTCCGGGGGAACCCAGTACTTC.

CDR3 amino acids: CASSPGETQYF. In DNA, the CDR3 is TGTGCCAGCAGCCCCGGGGAGACCCAGTACTTC. V and J are TRBV14 and TRBJ2-5; D not certain. CDR3 length: 11 amino acids. The V end was cut by 4 bases, the J end by 5 bases, with 5 bases between. CDR1 is SGHDN and CDR2 is FVKESK in the germline V gene.

The chain uses TRBV5-8 and TRBJ1-2; D gene uncertain. Germline CDR1 SGHTS, CDR2 YDEGEE. This CDR3 spans 15 amino acids. The V and J ends lost 2 bases and 0 bases respectively, with 11 bases between them. The CDR3, as DNA: TGTGCCAGCAGCTTTGAGGACGGCTCTAACTATGGCTACACCTTC. As protein: CASSFEDGSNYGYTF.

This clone has just one count. Different DNA sequences within this sample yield the same CDR3. This chain links TRBV11-3 with TRBJ1-1; D is undetermined. From germline, CDR1 is SGHNT and CDR2 YENEEA. The germline V and J ends were trimmed by 3 bases and 3 bases, with 8 bases remaining between them. This CDR3 region has 13 residues. CDR3 region: CASSFGLDTEAFF. CDR3 nucleotide sequence: TGTGCCAGCAGCTTCGGACTTGACACTGAAGCTTTCTTT.

In this sample, this clone turned up once. The chain joins TRBV28 to TRBJ1-2, with 8 bases identical to TRBD1. The V segment lost 10 bases and the J segment 4 bases; nucleotides outside the gene matches: 8. CDR3 length: 13 residues. The germline V gene encodes CDR1 MDHEN and CDR2 SYDVKM. CDR3 sequence (DNA): TGTGCCACCTGGACAGGGAGTCTCTATGGCTACACCTTC. Translation gives CATWTGSLYGYTF.

The V gene is TRBV23-1, the J gene TRBJ2-3; 14 bases are a match to TRBD2. TRBV23-1 belongs to the ORF category, with a function that is uncertain. The ends lost 7 bases at V and 1 base at J; junction bases unmatched: 7. This CDR3 has 17 residues. The CDR3 reads CASTIRTSGRCTDTQYF. The DNA of the CDR3 is TGCGCCAGCACTATTAGGACTAGCGGGAGGTGCACAGATACGCAGTATTTT.

This clone came up a few times. The sample carries other DNA sequences with the same CDR3. The genes are TRBV19 and TRBJ1-5, with D unresolved. Germline assignment: CDR1 LNHDA and CDR2 SQIVND (reference sequence). The V gene lost 3 bases and the J gene lost 4 bases, with 4 bases spanning the gap. This CDR3 spans 12 amino acids. CDR3 amino acids: CASSMVNQPQHF. The CDR3 DNA reads as TGTGCCAGTAGTATGGTTAATCAGCCCCAGCATTTT.

CDR3 sequence (DNA): TGTGCCAGCCTTCCGGCCGAGAGAAACTACAATGAGCAGTTCTTC. This translates into CASLPAERNYNEQFF. V gene TRBV28 combines with J gene TRBJ2-1, with D uncertain. Trimming took off 8 bases at V and 3 bases at J, with 17 bases between the two ends. The CDR3 loop spans 15 amino acids. Germline-derived CDR1 and CDR2 are MDHEN and SYDVKM. Combining the CDR3 with reference TRBV28 and TRBJ2-1 gives the whole variable domain DVKVTQSSRYLVKRTGEKVFLECVQDMDHENMFWYRQDPGLGLRLIYFSYDVKMKEKGDIPEGYSVSREKKERFSLILESASTNQTSMYLCASLPAERNYNEQFFGPGTRLTVL.